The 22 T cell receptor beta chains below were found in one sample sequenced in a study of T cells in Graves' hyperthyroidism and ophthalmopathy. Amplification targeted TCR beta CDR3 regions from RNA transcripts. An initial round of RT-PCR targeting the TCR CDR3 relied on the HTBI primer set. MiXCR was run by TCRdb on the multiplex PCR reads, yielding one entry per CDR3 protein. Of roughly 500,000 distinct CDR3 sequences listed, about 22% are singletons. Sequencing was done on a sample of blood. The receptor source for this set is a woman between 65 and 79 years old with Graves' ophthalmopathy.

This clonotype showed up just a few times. CDR3 sequence (DNA): TGTGCCAGCAGCCTAAGGGAGACTGGAAACACCATATATTTT. It specifies CASSLRETGNTIYF. V is TRBV3-1 and J is TRBJ1-3; D is unclear. Deletions cut 4 bases from V and 2 bases from J, with 9 bases between. Germline V lookup: CDR1 LGHDT, CDR2 YNNKEL (reference sequence). This CDR3 contains 14 residues.

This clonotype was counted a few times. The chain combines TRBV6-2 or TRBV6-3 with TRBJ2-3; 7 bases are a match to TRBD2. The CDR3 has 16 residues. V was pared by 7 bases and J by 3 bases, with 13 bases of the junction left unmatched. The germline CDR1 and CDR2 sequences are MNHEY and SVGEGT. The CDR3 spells CASTMLAVEVTDTQYF. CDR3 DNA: TGTGCCAGCACCATGCTAGCGGTCGAGGTTACAGATACGCAGTATTTT.

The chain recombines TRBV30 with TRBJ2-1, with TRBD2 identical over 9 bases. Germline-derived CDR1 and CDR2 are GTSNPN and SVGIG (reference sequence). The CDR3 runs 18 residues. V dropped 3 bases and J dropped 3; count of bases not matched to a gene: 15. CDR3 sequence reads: CAWRTFFLAGVDYNEQFF. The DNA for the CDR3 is TGTGCCTGGAGAACATTTTTTTTAGCGGGAGTTGACTACAATGAGCAGTTCTTC.

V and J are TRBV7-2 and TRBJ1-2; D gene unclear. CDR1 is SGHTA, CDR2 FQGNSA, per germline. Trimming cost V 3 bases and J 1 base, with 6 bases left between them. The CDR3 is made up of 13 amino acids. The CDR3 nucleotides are TGTGCCAGCAGCTTGGCCAATAACTATGGCTACACCTTC. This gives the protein CASSLANNYGYTF.

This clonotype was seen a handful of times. CDR3 bases: TGTGCCAGCGGGCTAGCGGGAGTATCGGAGACCCAGTACTTC. This sequence encodes CASGLAGVSETQYF. The rearrangement links TRBV7-8 to TRBJ2-5; TRBD2 agrees at 10 bases. This CDR3 contains 14 residues. V trimming: 8 bases; J trimming: 5 bases; junction bases outside the gene matches: 8. Germline-derived CDR1 and CDR2 are SGHVS and FQNEAQ.

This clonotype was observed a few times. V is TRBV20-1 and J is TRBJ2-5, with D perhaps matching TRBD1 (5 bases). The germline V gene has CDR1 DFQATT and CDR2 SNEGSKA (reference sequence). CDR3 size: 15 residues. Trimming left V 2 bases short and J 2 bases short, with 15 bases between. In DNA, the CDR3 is TGCAGTGCTAGAAGACTTCAGGGTCATCAAGAGACCCAGTACTTC. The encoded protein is CSARRLQGHQETQYF.

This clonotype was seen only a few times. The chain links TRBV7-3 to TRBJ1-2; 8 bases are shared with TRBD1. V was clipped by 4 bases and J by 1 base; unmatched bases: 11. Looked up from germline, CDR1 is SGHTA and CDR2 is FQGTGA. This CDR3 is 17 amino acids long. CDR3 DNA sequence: TGTGCCAGCAGCTCACGGCCGGGGACAGGACTTAACTATGGCTACACCTTC. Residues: CASSSRPGTGLNYGYTF.

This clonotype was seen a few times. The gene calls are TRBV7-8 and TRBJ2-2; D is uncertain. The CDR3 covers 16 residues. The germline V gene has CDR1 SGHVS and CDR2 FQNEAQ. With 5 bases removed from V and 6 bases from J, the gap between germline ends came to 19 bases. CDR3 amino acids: CASSLRRQLEPGELFF. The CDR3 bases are TGTGCCAGCAGCCTCAGGAGACAATTAGAGCCCGGGGAGCTGTTTTTT.

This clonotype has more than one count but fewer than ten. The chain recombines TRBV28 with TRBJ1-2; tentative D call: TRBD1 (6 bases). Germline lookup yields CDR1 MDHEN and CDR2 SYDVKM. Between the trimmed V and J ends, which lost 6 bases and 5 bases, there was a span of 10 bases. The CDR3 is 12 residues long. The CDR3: CASRQGKYGYTF. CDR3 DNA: TGTGCCAGCAGACAGGGTAAATATGGCTACACCTTC.

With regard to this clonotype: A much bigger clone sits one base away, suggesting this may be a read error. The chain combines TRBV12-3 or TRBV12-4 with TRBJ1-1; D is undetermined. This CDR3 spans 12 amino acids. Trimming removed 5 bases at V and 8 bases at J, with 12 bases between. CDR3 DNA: TGTGCCAGCAGTCCTCGGGGTGGGGAAGCTTTCTTT. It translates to CASSPRGGEAFF.

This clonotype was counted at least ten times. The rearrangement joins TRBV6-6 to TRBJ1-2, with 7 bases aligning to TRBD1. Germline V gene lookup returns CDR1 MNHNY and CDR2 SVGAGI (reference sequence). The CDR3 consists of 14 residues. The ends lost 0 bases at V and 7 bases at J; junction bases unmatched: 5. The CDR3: CASSYSKTGLGYTF. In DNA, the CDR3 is TGTGCCAGCAGTTACTCGAAGACAGGGCTTGGCTACACCTTC.

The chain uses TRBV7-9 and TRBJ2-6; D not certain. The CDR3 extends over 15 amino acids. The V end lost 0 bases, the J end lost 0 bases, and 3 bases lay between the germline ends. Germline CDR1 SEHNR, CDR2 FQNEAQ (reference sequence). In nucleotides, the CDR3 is TGTGCCAGCAGCTTAGCTGCCTCTGGGGCCAACGTCCTGACTTTC. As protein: CASSLAASGANVLTF.

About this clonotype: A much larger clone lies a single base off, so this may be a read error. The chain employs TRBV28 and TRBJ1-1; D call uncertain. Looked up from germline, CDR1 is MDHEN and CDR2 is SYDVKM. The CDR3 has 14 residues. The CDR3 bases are TGTGTCAGCAGTTTCCGCCGGATGAACACTGAAGCTTTCTTT. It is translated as CVSSFRRMNTEAFF.

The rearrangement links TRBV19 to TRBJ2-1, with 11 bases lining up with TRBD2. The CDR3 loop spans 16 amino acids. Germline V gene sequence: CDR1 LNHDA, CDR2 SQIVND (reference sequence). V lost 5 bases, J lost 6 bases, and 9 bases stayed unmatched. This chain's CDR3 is CASSRLAGNSGNEQFF. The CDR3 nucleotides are TGTGCCAGTAGTCGACTAGCGGGAAATTCGGGCAATGAGCAGTTCTTC.

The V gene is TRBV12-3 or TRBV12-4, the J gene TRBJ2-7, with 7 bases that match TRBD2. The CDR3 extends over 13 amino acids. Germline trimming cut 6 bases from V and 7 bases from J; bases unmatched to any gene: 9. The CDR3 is CASSGGSRREQYF. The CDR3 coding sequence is TGTGCCAGCAGCGGGGGGAGTAGGAGGGAGCAGTACTTC.

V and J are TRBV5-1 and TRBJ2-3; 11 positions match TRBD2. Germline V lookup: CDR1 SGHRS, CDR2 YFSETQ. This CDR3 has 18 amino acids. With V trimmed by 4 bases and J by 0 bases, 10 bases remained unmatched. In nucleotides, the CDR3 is TGCGCCAGCAGCCTGGACCTGACTAGCGGGATAAGCACAGATACGCAGTATTTT. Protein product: CASSLDLTSGISTDTQYF.

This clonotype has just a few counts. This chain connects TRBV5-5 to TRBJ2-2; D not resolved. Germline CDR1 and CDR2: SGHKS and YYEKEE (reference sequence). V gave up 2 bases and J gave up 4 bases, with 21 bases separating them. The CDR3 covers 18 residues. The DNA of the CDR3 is TGTGCCAGCAGCTTCCGACTCTCAAGTAGGTCGGGCACCGGGGAGCTGTTTTTT. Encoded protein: CASSFRLSSRSGTGELFF.

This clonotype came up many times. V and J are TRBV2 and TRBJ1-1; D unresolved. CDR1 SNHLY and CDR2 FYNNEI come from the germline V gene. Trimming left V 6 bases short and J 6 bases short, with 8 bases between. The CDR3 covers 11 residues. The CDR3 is CASSLQSEAFF. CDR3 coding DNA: TGTGCCAGCAGCCTCCAATCTGAAGCTTTCTTT.

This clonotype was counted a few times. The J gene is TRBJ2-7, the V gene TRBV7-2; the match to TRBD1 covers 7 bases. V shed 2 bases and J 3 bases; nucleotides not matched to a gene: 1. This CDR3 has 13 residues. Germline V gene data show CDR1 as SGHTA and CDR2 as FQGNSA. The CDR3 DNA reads TGTGCCAGCAGCTTAAGGGGGCTCTACGAGCAGTACTTC. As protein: CASSLRGLYEQYF.

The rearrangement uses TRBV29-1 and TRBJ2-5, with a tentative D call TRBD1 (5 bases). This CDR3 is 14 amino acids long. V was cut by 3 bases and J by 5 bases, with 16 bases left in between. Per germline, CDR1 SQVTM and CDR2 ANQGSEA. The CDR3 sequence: CSVDVAGISETQYF. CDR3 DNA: TGCAGCGTTGATGTTGCAGGGATCTCGGAGACCCAGTACTTC.

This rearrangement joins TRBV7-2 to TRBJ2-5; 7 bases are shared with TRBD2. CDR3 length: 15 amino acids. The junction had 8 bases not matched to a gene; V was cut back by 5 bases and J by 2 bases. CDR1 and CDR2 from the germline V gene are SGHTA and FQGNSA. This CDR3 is CASSTVGTTQETQYF. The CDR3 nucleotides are TGTGCCAGCAGCACCGTTGGGACTACTCAAGAGACCCAGTACTTC. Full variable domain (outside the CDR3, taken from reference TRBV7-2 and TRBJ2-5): GAGVSQSPSNKVTEKGKDVELRCDPISGHTALYWYRQSLGQGLEFLIYFQGNSAPDKSGLPSDRFSAERTGGSVSTLTIQRTQQEDSAVYLCASSTVGTTQETQYFGPGTRLLVL.

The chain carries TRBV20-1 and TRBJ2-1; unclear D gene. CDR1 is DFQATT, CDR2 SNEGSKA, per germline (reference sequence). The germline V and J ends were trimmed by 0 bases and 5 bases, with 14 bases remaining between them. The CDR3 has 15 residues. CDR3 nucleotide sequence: TGCAGTGCTAGAGATCCGCTGCCTTGGAACAATGAGCAGTTCTTC. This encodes CSARDPLPWNNEQFF.